Shown below are 24 T cell receptor beta chains from a single sample sequenced in a study of blood T cell repertoires in COVID-19. Repertoires were generated with immunoSEQ multiplex PCR, while TCRdb's copy carries only in-frame clones and drops some. Among some 260,000 clones listed, about 90% were seen once. Sequencing was done on a sample of PBMCs or T cells enriched from blood (not recorded which). These receptor sequences come from a woman aged 25 to 39 with acute COVID-19.

The rearrangement uses TRBV19 and TRBJ2-2; 9 nucleotides line up with TRBD1. This CDR3 spans 16 amino acids. Per germline, CDR1 LNHDA and CDR2 SQIVND (reference sequence). V dropped 5 bases and J dropped 1; count of bases not matched to a gene: 5. The CDR3 nucleotides are TGTGCCAGTAGTGCATTGGGACAGGGGAACACCGGGGAGCTGTTTTTT. Translated, it gives CASSALGQGNTGELFF.

The rearrangement links TRBV6-5 to TRBJ1-4, with a tentative D call TRBD1 (5 bases). The CDR3 length is 15 residues. V lost 6 bases to trimming and J lost 8 bases, with 19 bases between them. Germline CDR1 MNHEY, CDR2 SVGAGI. In DNA, the CDR3 is TGTGCCAGCAGAGGGGATCTAGGGGCGGGGGAAAAACTGTTTTTT. Translation gives CASRGDLGAGEKLFF.

V and J are TRBV27 and TRBJ2-1; 7 positions agree with TRBD2. CDR1 and CDR2 (germline): MNHEY, SMNVEV (reference sequence). V was clipped by 5 bases and J by 7 bases; unmatched bases: 11. The CDR3 runs 15 residues. This CDR3 reads CASSPQAGTRNEQFF. The CDR3 nucleotides are TGTGCCAGCAGTCCCCAAGCGGGGACGAGAAATGAGCAGTTCTTC.

The rearrangement links TRBV6-1 to TRBJ1-2; unclear D gene. The CDR3 is 15 residues long. Germline CDR1 and CDR2: MNHNS and SASEGT. V was shortened by 3 bases and J by 6 bases, with 17 bases between the two germline ends. CDR3 in DNA: TGTGCCAGCAGTGAGGTAGGAGGGATCGGGCATGGCTACACCTTC. It encodes CASSEVGGIGHGYTF.

This clone is a singleton in its sample. The V and J genes are TRBV15 and TRBJ2-2; 7 nucleotides agree with TRBD2. Trimming at V came to 3 bases and at J to 3 bases, leaving 10 bases not matched to a gene. The CDR3 loop spans 17 amino acids. The germline V gene encodes CDR1 LNHNV and CDR2 YYDKDF (reference sequence). CDR3 in amino acids: CATSRFPAGSDTGELFF. The CDR3 coding sequence is TGTGCCACCAGCAGGTTCCCAGCGGGGTCCGACACCGGGGAGCTGTTTTTT.

The chain uses TRBV6-5 and TRBJ2-7; 8 bases match TRBD2. Germline V gene sequence: CDR1 MNHEY, CDR2 SVGAGI. Unmatched junction bases numbered 8, after V lost 6 bases and J lost 7 bases. The CDR3 has 13 amino acids. The CDR3 DNA sequence: TGTGCCAGCAGAGCGGGGGCCCAGTGGGAGCAGTACTTC. This sequence encodes CASRAGAQWEQYF.

This sequence joins TRBV10-1 and TRBJ2-3, with 7 bases lining up with TRBD2. Germline loops: CDR1 WNHNN, CDR2 SYGVQD (reference sequence). The CDR3 covers 16 residues. Unmatched junction bases numbered 8, after V lost 3 bases and J lost 2 bases. DNA for the CDR3: TGCGCCAGCAGTGACGGAGAGGGAGGGATCACAGATACGCAGTATTTT. The encoded protein is CASSDGEGGITDTQYF.

The J gene is TRBJ1-4, the V gene TRBV28; perhaps TRBD1 as D (5 bases). The CDR3 is 17 amino acids. The V gene's germline CDR1 is MDHEN and CDR2 SYDVKM. V lost 5 bases, J lost 0 bases, and 16 bases lay in between. CDR3 DNA sequence: TGTGCCAGCAGTCGCGACCATGCAGGGCCAACTAATGAAAAACTGTTTTTT. Translating gives CASSRDHAGPTNEKLFF.

This clone was recorded only once. DNA of the CDR3: TGTGCCAGCAGCCATGGTTCAGGGGGCAGGGCGTATTCACCCCTCCACTTT. Protein sequence: CASSHGSGGRAYSPLHF. The rearrangement links TRBV3-1 (or the pseudogene TRBV3-2) to TRBJ1-6; 8 bases map to TRBD1. Germline CDR1 is LGHDT and CDR2 is YNNKEL (reference sequence). The CDR3 contains 17 residues. V was clipped by 3 bases and J by 8 bases; unmatched bases: 12.

V gene TRBV5-5 combines with J gene TRBJ1-1, with 11 bases lining up with TRBD1. The CDR3 is 16 amino acids. Germline V gene data show CDR1 as SGHKS and CDR2 as YYEKEE (reference sequence). V dropped 4 bases and J dropped 5; count of bases not matched to a gene: 10. This CDR3 reads CASSQGQGVGNTEAFF. Written as DNA, the CDR3 is TGTGCCAGCAGCCAGGGACAGGGGGTGGGGAATACTGAAGCTTTCTTT.

The chain is built from TRBV3-1 (or the pseudogene TRBV3-2) and TRBJ2-3; unclear D gene. With 2 bases removed from V and 3 bases from J, the gap between germline ends came to 6 bases. CDR3 size: 13 residues. Germline lookup yields CDR1 LGHDT and CDR2 YNNKEL (reference sequence). DNA for the CDR3: TGTGCCAGCAGCCAACCACTGACAGATACGCAGTATTTT. As protein: CASSQPLTDTQYF.

The V gene is TRBV29-1, the J gene TRBJ1-2, with TRBD1 matching 8 bases. The CDR3 has 15 amino acids. Germline CDR1 is SQVTM and CDR2 is ANQGSEA. V lost 6 bases, J lost 3 bases, and 12 bases stayed unmatched. CDR3 DNA: TGCAGCGTGTTCCTCAGGGGGCCCAAGGACTATGGCTACACCTTC. It encodes CSVFLRGPKDYGYTF.

The gene calls are TRBV6-5 and TRBJ1-1, with TRBD1 matching over 7 bases. This CDR3 is built from 13 residues. CDR1 and CDR2 (germline): MNHEY, SVGAGI. The V segment lost 6 bases and the J segment 5 bases; nucleotides outside the gene matches: 6. The CDR3 nucleotides are TGTGCCAGCAGGAGACAGGGAGGTACTGAAGCTTTCTTT. The encoded protein is CASRRQGGTEAFF.

The chain recombines TRBV29-1 with TRBJ1-1; 7 bases line up with TRBD1. Losses at the gene ends were 7 bases for V and 4 bases for J; bases not matched to a gene: 6. CDR3 length: 12 amino acids. Germline CDR1 SQVTM, CDR2 ANQGSEA. The CDR3 loop reads CSGRGWSTEAFF. The DNA for the CDR3 is TGCAGCGGCAGGGGGTGGAGCACTGAAGCTTTCTTT.

A word on this clone: A read error may account for a junction end that differs from germline. This sequence joins TRBV7-7 and TRBJ2-5, with TRBD2 as a possible D gene (5 bases). Germline V gene sequence: CDR1 SSHAT, CDR2 FNYEAQ (reference sequence). CDR3 length: 15 amino acids. CDR3 nucleotides: TGTGCTAGCAGCTTAAGCGGCCGGGGTCAAGAGACCCAGTACTTC. It is translated as CASSLSGRGQETQYF.

The chain joins TRBV6-5 to TRBJ1-3; no clear D. Trimming stripped 8 bases from V and 0 bases from J, with 14 bases between. The CDR3 is 15 residues long. Per the germline V gene, CDR1 is MNHEY and CDR2 is SVGAGI. The CDR3 is CASRPGFFSGNTIYF. The CDR3 coding sequence is TGTGCCAGCCGGCCGGGGTTTTTCTCTGGAAACACCATATATTTT.

The chain is built from TRBV7-9 and TRBJ2-5, with 8 nucleotides matching TRBD1. Looked up from germline, CDR1 is SEHNR and CDR2 is FQNEAQ (reference sequence). The V and J ends lost 1 base and 4 bases, in that order; junction bases with no gene match: 2. The CDR3 length is 14 residues. The DNA for the CDR3 is TGTGCCAGCAGCTTAGGGACAGGGTTAGAGACCCAGTACTTC. It codes for CASSLGTGLETQYF. The full variable domain, in which reference TRBV7-9 and TRBJ2-5 provide the parts outside the CDR3, is DTGVSQNPRHKITKRGQNVTFRCDPISEHNRLYWYRQTLGQGPEFLTYFQNEAQLEKSRLLSDRFSAERPKGSFSTLEIQRTEQGDSAMYLCASSLGTGLETQYFGPGTRLLVL.

J is TRBJ2-2 and V is TRBV7-2; 9 bases are shared with TRBD1. There are 15 residues in the CDR3. The germline gives CDR1 SGHTA, CDR2 FQGNSA. V lost 6 bases to trimming and J lost 5 bases; unmatched junction nucleotides: 7. Written as DNA, the CDR3 is TGTGCCAGCAGGCTGGGACAGGGTTATACCGGGGAGCTGTTTTTT. Translating it yields CASRLGQGYTGELFF.

This clone was seen just once. The rearrangement links TRBV28 to TRBJ1-1, with D possibly TRBD1 on 5 matching bases. The CDR3 runs 11 residues. The V end was cut by 8 bases, the J end by 10 bases, with 14 bases between. CDR1 and CDR2 (germline): MDHEN, SYDVKM. The CDR3 DNA is TGTGCCAGCCTACAGCGGGACGGAGCTTTCTTT. It encodes CASLQRDGAFF.

The chain links TRBV9 to TRBJ2-5; TRBD2 matches at 16 bases. V gave up 3 bases and J gave up 4 bases; unmatched junction bases: 6. From germline, CDR1 is SGDLS and CDR2 YYNGEE. The CDR3 has 17 amino acids. This CDR3 is CASSAGTSGGAVETQYF. For the CDR3, the DNA is TGTGCCAGCAGCGCCGGGACTAGCGGGGGGGCGGTAGAGACCCAGTACTTC. Drawing the rest from reference TRBV9 and TRBJ2-5, the complete variable domain is DSGVTQTPKHLITATGQRVTLRCSPRSGDLSVYWYQQSLDQGLQFLIQYYNGEERAKGNILERFSAQQFPDLHSELNLSSLELGDSALYFCASSAGTSGGAVETQYFGPGTRLLVL.

The gene calls are TRBV7-8 and TRBJ1-5, with D uncertain. Looked up from germline, CDR1 is SGHVS and CDR2 is FQNEAQ. Trimming left V 4 bases short and J 8 bases short, with 15 bases between. The CDR3 spans 14 residues. Written as DNA, the CDR3 is TGTGCCAGCAGCTACACAGCGGGGTTAGAGCCCCAGCATTTT. As protein: CASSYTAGLEPQHF.

This chain connects TRBV7-2 to TRBJ2-7; 8 nucleotides agree with TRBD1. The CDR3 covers 16 residues. Trimming cost V 3 bases and J 7 bases; bases outside gene matches: 14. Germline CDR1 SGHTA, CDR2 FQGNSA. The CDR3 spells CASSFRPSGQGGEQYF. The CDR3 region has the DNA TGTGCCAGCAGCTTTAGACCTTCTGGACAGGGCGGTGAGCAGTACTTC.

This clone was seen a few times. J is TRBJ1-3 and V is TRBV28, with D possibly being TRBD1 (6 bases). Germline CDR1 MDHEN, CDR2 SYDVKM. This CDR3 is built from 14 residues. Trimming cost V 6 bases and J 8 bases, with 17 bases left between them. This CDR3 is CASSPGGRGDTIYF. DNA for the CDR3: TGTGCCAGCAGCCCCGGGGGGCGCGGGGACACCATATATTTT. Based on the CDR3 plus reference TRBV28 and TRBJ1-3, the full variable domain is DVKVTQSSRYLVKRTGEKVFLECVQDMDHENMFWYRQDPGLGLRLIYFSYDVKMKEKGDIPEGYSVSREKKERFSLILESASTNQTSMYLCASSPGGRGDTIYFGEGSWLTVV.

This sequence joins TRBV4-2 and TRBJ2-1; TRBD1 is a possible D gene (6 bases). The CDR3 consists of 17 residues. Germline CDR1 LGHNA, CDR2 YNFKEQ. V was pared by 0 bases and J by 1 base, with 13 bases between. The CDR3 DNA follows: TGTGCCAGCAGCCAAGATCCCAAGGGGGATTCCTACAATGAGCAGTTCTTC. It specifies CASSQDPKGDSYNEQFF.